This T cell receptor beta chain was found in a study of T cell responses to AZD1222 COVID-19 vaccine. V dropped 1 base and J dropped 0 bases, with 4 bases sitting between them. Germline V lookup: CDR1 SNHLY, CDR2 FYNNEI. This CDR3 has 14 amino acids. The assay was immunoSEQ multiplex PCR, and TCRdb's table has in-frame clones only and misses some. The top ten clones hold 3.1% of a sample with over 150,000 clones, about 88% of them seen once. This TCR came from an adult in good health. This sample comprised peripheral blood, obtained on day 0 of AZD1222 vaccination. The chain combines TRBV2 with TRBJ1-3; D unresolved. The DNA of the CDR3 is TGTGCCAGCAGTGAAGTCCGCTCTGGAAACACCATATATTTT. Its protein is CASSEVRSGNTIYF.